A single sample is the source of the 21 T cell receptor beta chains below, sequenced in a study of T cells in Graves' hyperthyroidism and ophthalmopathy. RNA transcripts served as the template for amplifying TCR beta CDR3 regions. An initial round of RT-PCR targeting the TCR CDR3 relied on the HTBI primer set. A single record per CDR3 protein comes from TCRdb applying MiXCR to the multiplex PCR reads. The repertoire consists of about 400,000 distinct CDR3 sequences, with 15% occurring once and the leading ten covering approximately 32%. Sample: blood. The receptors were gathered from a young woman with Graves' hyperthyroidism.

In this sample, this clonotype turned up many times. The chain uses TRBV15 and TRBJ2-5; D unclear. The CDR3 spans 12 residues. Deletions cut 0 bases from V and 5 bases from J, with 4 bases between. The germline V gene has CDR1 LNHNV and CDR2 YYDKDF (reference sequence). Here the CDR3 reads CATSRDRETQYF. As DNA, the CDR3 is TGTGCCACCAGCAGAGATAGGGAGACCCAGTACTTC.

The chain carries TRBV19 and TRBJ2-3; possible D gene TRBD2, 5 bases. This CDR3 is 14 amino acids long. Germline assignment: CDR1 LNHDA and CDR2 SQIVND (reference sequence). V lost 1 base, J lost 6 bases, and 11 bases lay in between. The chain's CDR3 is CASSIGLITDTQYF. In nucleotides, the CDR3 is TGTGCCAGTAGTATAGGACTAATTACGGATACGCAGTATTTT. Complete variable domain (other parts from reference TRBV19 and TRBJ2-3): DGGITQSPKYLFRKEGQNVTLSCEQNLNHDAMYWYRQDPGQGLRLIYYSQIVNDFQKGDIAEGYSVSREKKESFPLTVTSAQKNPTAFYLCASSIGLITDTQYFGPGTRLTVL.

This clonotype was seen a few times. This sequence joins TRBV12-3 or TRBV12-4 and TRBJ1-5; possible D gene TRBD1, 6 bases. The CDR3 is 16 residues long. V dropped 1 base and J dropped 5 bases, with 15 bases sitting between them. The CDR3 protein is CASSLEVRGKDQPQHF. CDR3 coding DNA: TGTGCCAGCAGTTTAGAGGTCAGGGGAAAAGATCAGCCCCAGCATTTT.

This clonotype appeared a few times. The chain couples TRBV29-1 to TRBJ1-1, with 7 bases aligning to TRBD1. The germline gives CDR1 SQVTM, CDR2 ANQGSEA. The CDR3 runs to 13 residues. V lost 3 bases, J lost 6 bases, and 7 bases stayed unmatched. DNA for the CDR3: TGCAGCGTTGAGAGGGGGCGGGTGTCTGAAGCTTTCTTT. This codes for CSVERGRVSEAFF.

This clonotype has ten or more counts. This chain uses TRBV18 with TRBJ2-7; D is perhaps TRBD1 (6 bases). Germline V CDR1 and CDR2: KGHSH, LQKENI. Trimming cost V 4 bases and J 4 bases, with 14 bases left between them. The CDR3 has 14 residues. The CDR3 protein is CASSLTGLVYEQYF. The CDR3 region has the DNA TGTGCCAGCTCACTAACAGGGTTGGTTTACGAGCAGTACTTC.

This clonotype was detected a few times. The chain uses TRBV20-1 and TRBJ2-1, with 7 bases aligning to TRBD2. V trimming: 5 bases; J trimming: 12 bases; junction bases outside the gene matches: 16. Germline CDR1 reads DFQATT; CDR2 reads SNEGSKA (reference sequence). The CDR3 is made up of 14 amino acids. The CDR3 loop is CSAGPGLAWGGQFF. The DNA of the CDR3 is TGCAGTGCTGGGCCGGGACTGGCCTGGGGGGGGCAGTTCTTC.

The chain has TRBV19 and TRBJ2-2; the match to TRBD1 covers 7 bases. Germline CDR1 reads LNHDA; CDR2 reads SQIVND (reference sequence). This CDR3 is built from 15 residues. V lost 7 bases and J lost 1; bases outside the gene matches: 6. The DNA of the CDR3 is TGTGCCAGTAATACGAGACAGGGGAACACCGGGGAGCTGTTTTTT. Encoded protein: CASNTRQGNTGELFF.

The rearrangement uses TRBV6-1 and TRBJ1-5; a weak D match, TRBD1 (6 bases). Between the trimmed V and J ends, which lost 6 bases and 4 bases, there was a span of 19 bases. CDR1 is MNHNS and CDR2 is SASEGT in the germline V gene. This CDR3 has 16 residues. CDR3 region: CASSHTLTGVNQPQHF. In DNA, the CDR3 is TGTGCCAGCAGCCATACACTGACAGGCGTAAATCAGCCCCAGCATTTT.

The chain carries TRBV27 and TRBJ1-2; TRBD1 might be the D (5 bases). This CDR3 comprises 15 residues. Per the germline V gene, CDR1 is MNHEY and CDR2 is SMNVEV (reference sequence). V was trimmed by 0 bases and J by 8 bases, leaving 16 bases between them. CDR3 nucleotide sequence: TGTGCCAGCAGTTTATCGGCGTTAGGGGCGGAGGGCTACACCTTC. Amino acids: CASSLSALGAEGYTF.

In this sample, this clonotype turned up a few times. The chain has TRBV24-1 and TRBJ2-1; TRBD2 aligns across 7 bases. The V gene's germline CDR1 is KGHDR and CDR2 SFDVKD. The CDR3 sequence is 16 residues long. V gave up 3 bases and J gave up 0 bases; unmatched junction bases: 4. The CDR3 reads CATSDVSGNSYNEQFF. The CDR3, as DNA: TGTGCCACCAGTGATGTGAGCGGGAACTCCTACAATGAGCAGTTCTTC.

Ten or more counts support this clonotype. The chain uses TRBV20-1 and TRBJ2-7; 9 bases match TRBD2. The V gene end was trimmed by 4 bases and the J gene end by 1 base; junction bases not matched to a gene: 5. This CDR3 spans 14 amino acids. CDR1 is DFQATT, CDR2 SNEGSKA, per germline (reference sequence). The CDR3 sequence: CSAKKTSGSYEQYF. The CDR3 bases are TGCAGTGCTAAAAAGACTAGCGGTTCCTACGAGCAGTACTTC.

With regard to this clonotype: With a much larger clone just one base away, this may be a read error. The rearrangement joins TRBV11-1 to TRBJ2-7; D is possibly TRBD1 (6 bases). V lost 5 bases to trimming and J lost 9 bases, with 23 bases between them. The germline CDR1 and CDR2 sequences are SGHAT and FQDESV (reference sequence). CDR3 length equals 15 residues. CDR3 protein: CASSRNRAFLDGQYF. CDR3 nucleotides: TGTGCCAGCAGCCGGAACAGGGCGTTCCTGGACGGGCAGTACTTC.

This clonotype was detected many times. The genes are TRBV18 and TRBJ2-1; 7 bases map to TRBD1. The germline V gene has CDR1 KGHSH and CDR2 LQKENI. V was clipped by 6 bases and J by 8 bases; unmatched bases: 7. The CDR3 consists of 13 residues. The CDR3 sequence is CASSPDRIYEQFF. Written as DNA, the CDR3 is TGTGCCAGCTCCCCGGACAGGATCTATGAGCAGTTCTTC.

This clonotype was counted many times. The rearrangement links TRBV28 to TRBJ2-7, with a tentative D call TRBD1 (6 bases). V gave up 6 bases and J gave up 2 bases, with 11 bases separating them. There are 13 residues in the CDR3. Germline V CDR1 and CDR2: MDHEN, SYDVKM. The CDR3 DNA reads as TGTGCCAGCAGAAAACAGGGAACCTACGAGCAGTACTTC. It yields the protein CASRKQGTYEQYF.

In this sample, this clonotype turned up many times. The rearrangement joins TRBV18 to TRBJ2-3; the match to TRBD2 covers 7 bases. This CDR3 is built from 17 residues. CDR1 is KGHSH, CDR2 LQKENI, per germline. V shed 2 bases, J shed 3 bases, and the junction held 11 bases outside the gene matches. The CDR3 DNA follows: TGTGCCAGCTCACCAGAGCGGGAAGGGGCTGGGACAGATACGCAGTATTTT. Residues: CASSPEREGAGTDTQYF.

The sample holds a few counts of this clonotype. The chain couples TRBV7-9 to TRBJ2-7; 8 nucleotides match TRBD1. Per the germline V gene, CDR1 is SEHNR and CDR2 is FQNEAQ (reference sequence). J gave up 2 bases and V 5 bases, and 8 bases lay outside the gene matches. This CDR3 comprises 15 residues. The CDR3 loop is CASSPRTGPPYEQYF. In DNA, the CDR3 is TGTGCCAGCAGCCCCCGGACAGGGCCCCCCTACGAGCAGTACTTC.

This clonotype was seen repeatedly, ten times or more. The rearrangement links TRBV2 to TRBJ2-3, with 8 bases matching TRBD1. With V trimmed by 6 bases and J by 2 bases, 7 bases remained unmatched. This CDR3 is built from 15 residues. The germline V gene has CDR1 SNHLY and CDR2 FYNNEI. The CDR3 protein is CASRGTGGPTDTQYF. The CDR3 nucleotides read TGTGCCAGCAGGGGTACAGGGGGGCCCACAGATACGCAGTATTTT.

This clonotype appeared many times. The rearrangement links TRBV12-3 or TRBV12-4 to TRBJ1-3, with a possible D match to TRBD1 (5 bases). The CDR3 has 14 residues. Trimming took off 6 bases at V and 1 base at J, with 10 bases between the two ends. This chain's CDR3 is CASRLGGSGNTIYF. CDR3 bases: TGTGCCAGCAGGCTCGGGGGTTCTGGAAACACCATATATTTT.

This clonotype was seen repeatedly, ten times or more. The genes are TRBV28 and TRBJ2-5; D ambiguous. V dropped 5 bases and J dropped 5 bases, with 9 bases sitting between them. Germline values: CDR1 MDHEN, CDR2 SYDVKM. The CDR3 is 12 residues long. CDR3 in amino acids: CASSLRRETQYF. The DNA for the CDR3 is TGTGCCAGCAGTCTCAGGCGGGAGACCCAGTACTTC.

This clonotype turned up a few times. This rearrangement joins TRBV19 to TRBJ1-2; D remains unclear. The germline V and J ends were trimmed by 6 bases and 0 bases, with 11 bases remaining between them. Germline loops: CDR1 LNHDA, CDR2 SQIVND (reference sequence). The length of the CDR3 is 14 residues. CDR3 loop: CASSTVPANYGYTF. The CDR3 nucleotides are TGTGCCAGTAGCACAGTTCCAGCTAACTATGGCTACACCTTC.

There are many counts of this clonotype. CDR3: CASSQVGTGFRETQYF. In nucleotides, the CDR3 is TGTGCCAGCAGCCAAGTTGGGACAGGGTTTCGGGAGACCCAGTACTTC. The chain is built from TRBV14 and TRBJ2-5, with 9 bases aligning to TRBD1. J gave up 5 bases and V 1 base, and 8 bases lay outside the gene matches. Germline-derived CDR1 and CDR2 are SGHDN and FVKESK. This CDR3 has 16 residues.